A single sample gave rise to the 12 T cell receptor beta chains below, sequenced in a study of blood T cell repertoires in COVID-19. Only in-frame clones appear in the TCRdb table, and some are missing; sequencing was by immunoSEQ multiplex PCR. The sample shows 25,000 to 35,000 clones, 91% of them seen only once. The sample comprised peripheral blood. These receptors were collected from a human donor in a cohort sampled during active COVID-19.

The chain is built from TRBV23-1 and TRBJ2-5; D is unclear. TRBV23-1 is known as an ORF, though its function is uncertain. V gave up 8 bases and J gave up 4 bases, with 5 bases separating them. This CDR3 region has 10 residues. The CDR3 nucleotides read TGCGCCAGCTCCAGAGAGACCCAGTACTTC. Protein: CASSRETQYF.

CDR3 nucleotide sequence: TGTGCCAGTAGTATAGCACTAGCGGGTAACACCGGGGAGCTGTTTTTT. Translation: CASSIALAGNTGELFF. The chain carries TRBV19 and TRBJ2-2; 9 bases fit TRBD2. CDR3 size: 16 residues. The V and J ends lost 1 base and 2 bases, in that order; junction bases with no gene match: 2. CDR1 is LNHDA and CDR2 is SQIVND in the germline V gene (reference sequence).

CDR3 in DNA: TGTGCCAGCAGTCTAAGTTTCGAGCAGTACGTC. As protein: CASSLSFEQYV. J is TRBJ2-7 and V is TRBV2; the D is unclear. The CDR3 is 11 amino acids. With 5 bases removed from V and 6 bases from J, the gap between germline ends came to 8 bases. Germline CDR1 reads SNHLY; CDR2 reads FYNNEI.

The chain combines TRBV6-5 with TRBJ2-7; 7 bases match TRBD2. The CDR3 consists of 14 residues. V shed 6 bases, J shed 5 bases, and the junction held 10 bases outside the gene matches. Per the germline V gene, CDR1 is MNHEY and CDR2 is SVGAGI. CDR3 in DNA: TGTGCCAGCAGCGAGGCGGGAGTCCCCAACGAGCAGTACGTC. Protein sequence: CASSEAGVPNEQYV.

The gene calls are TRBV29-1 and TRBJ1-2, with unresolved D. The CDR3 spans 10 residues. In germline, CDR1 is SQVTM, CDR2 ANQGSEA. The CDR3 loop reads CAAEIGGYTF. In DNA form, the CDR3 reads TGCGCCGCCGAAATCGGGGGCTACACCTTC.

The chain has TRBV5-1 and TRBJ2-7; 10 nucleotides align to TRBD2. The CDR3 sequence is 15 residues long. Trimming took 3 bases from V and 3 from J; bases not matched to a gene: 6. The germline V gene has CDR1 SGHRS and CDR2 YFSETQ. The CDR3 DNA is TGCGCCAGCAGCTGGGCTAGCGGGGGAAACTACGAGCAGTACGTC. Its protein product is CASSWASGGNYEQYV.

The count of this clone is one. The V and J genes are TRBV9 and TRBJ2-1, with 12 bases that match TRBD2. CDR1 is SGDLS and CDR2 is YYNGEE in the germline V gene. The CDR3 covers 15 residues. Trimming at V came to 3 bases and at J to 2 bases, leaving 0 bases not matched to a gene. CDR3 protein: CASSGTSGAYNEQFF. The DNA for the CDR3 is TGTGCCAGCAGCGGGACTAGCGGGGCCTACAATGAGCAGTTCTTC.

The genes are TRBV27 and TRBJ2-5; possibly TRBD2 for D (5 bases). CDR3 length: 14 amino acids. V gave up 3 bases and J gave up 5 bases, with 13 bases separating them. CDR1 is MNHEY, CDR2 SMNVEV, per germline (reference sequence). CDR3 sequence: CASSLIGSGETQYF. The DNA of the CDR3 is TGTGCCAGCAGTTTGATCGGGTCGGGGGAGACCCAGTACTTC.

V is TRBV3-1 (or the pseudogene TRBV3-2) and J is TRBJ1-2; 10 nucleotides align to TRBD1. The CDR3 runs 15 residues. Germline V gene lookup returns CDR1 LGHDT and CDR2 YNNKEL (reference sequence). V gave up 5 bases and J gave up 4 bases; unmatched junction bases: 7. The CDR3 nucleotides are TGTGCCAGCAGCGCGGGGACAGGGGCTTTCTATGGCTACACCTTC. Translating gives CASSAGTGAFYGYTF.

The V and J genes are TRBV3-1 (or the pseudogene TRBV3-2) and TRBJ1-6; D might be TRBD1 (5 bases). Germline V gene data show CDR1 as LGHDT and CDR2 as YNNKEL (reference sequence). The CDR3 has 14 amino acids. Trimming removed 1 base from V and 7 bases from J, with 8 bases in between. This CDR3 is CASSQARANSPLHF. The DNA of the CDR3 is TGTGCCAGCAGCCAAGCCAGGGCAAATTCACCCCTCCACTTT.

The CDR3 DNA reads as TGTGCCAGTAGTAGGGACAGGGTCATATACCTGGGGTCCGGGGAGCTGTTTTTT. Its translation: CASSRDRVIYLGSGELFF. The chain carries TRBV19 and TRBJ2-2, with 9 bases that match TRBD1. The length of the CDR3 is 18 residues. J gave up 6 bases and V 4 bases, and 15 bases lay outside the gene matches. Germline CDR1 is LNHDA and CDR2 is SQIVND (reference sequence).

The genes are TRBV19 and TRBJ2-3; D possibly corresponds to TRBD2 (6 bases). CDR1 is LNHDA, CDR2 SQIVND, per germline (reference sequence). V lost 5 bases and J lost 9, with 15 bases in between. The CDR3 runs to 13 residues. Here the CDR3 DNA reads TGTGCCAGTAGTGAACTAGCCTCGGAGACGCAGTATTTT. Translating it yields CASSELASETQYF.